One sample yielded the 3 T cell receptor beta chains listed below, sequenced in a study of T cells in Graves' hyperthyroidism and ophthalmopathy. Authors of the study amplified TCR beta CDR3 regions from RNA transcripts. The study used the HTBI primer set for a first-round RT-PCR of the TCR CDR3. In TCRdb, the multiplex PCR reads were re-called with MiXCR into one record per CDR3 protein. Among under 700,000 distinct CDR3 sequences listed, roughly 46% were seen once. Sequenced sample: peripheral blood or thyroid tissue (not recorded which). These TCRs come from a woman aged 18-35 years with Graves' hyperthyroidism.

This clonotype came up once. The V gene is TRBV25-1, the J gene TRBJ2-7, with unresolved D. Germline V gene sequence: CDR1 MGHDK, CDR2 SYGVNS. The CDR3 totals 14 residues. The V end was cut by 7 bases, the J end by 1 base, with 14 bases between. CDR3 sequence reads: CASTLIAESYEQYF. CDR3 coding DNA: TGTGCCAGCACTCTGATCGCGGAATCCTACGAGCAGTACTTC.

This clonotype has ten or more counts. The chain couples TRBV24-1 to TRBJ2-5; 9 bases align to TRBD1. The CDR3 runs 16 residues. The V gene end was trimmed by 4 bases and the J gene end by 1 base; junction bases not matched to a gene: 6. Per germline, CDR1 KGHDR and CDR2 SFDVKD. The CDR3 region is CATSDAGTGIQETQYF. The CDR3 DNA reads TGTGCCACCAGTGACGCCGGGACAGGGATCCAAGAGACCCAGTACTTC.

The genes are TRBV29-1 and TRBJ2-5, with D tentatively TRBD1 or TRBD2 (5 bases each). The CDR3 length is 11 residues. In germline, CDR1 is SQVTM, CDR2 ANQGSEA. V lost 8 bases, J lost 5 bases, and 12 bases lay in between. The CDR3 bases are TGCAGCTTAATAGGGGACGAGACCCAGTACTTC. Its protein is CSLIGDETQYF.